Presented here are 5 T cell receptor beta chains from one specimen sequenced in a study of blood T cell repertoires in COVID-19. The data were produced by immunoSEQ multiplex PCR, yet TCRdb's version contains in-frame clones alone and is incomplete. The repertoire consists of hundreds of thousands of clones, with less than 90% occurring once and the leading ten covering 2.5% to 3%. Sequenced input: peripheral blood. All receptors come from a woman aged 70-85 years with active or convalescent COVID-19.

About this clone itself: The sample has other DNA sequences that encode this CDR3 too. The CDR3 sequence is CASSQGRTGNSPLHF. The CDR3 DNA is TGTGCCAGCAGCCAAGGTCGGACAGGGAATTCACCCCTCCACTTT. The chain links TRBV4-2 to TRBJ1-6, with TRBD1 matching over 8 bases. After removal of 1 base from V and 7 bases from J, the junction contained 3 bases not matched to a gene. Looked up from germline, CDR1 is LGHNA and CDR2 is YNFKEQ. The CDR3 is 15 residues long.

The J gene is TRBJ2-1, the V gene TRBV3-1 (or the pseudogene TRBV3-2); 15 bases align to TRBD2. V dropped 3 bases and J dropped 4; count of bases not matched to a gene: 7. Germline V gene data show CDR1 as LGHDT and CDR2 as YNNKEL (reference sequence). The CDR3 runs 18 residues. CDR3 sequence (DNA): TGTGCCAGCAGCCACCCGGGACTAGCGGGGGGCAGGTACAATGAGCAGTTCTTC. Encoded protein: CASSHPGLAGGRYNEQFF.

The chain employs TRBV4-1 and TRBJ1-2; D gene uncertain. The CDR3 has 15 residues. Trimming stripped 0 bases from V and 4 bases from J, with 12 bases between. Per the germline V gene, CDR1 is MGHRA and CDR2 is YSYEKL. The CDR3 is CASSQDPGGSYGYTF. The CDR3 nucleotides read TGCGCCAGCAGCCAAGATCCGGGAGGCAGCTATGGCTACACCTTC.

The CDR3 DNA is TGCAGTGCTAGATCGGTCCCTGAAGCTTTCTTT. As protein: CSARSVPEAFF. The chain recombines TRBV20-1 with TRBJ1-1; D remains ambiguous. Germline V gene lookup returns CDR1 DFQATT and CDR2 SNEGSKA (reference sequence). The CDR3 has 11 amino acids. V was trimmed by 2 bases and J by 6 bases, leaving 7 bases between them.

The chain uses TRBV7-2 and TRBJ2-1, with D tentatively TRBD2 (7 bases). CDR1 is SGHTA, CDR2 FQGNSA, per germline. Trimming pared 2 bases from V and 0 bases from J, leaving 11 bases between. The CDR3 has 16 residues. CDR3 nucleotides: TGTGCCAGCAGCTTAAGACGGGGGGCCTCCTACAATGAGCAGTTCTTC. This translates into CASSLRRGASYNEQFF.